This T cell receptor (beta chain) was observed in a study of cytomegalovirus exposure and HLA in healthy donors. Background on the study: The 130 or so validation repertoires, a later analysis reported, used the same platform as the 666 repertoires from the first cohort. Broader study findings: Reports described diagnosis of cytomegalovirus status by the classifier as highly specific and sensitive.

This clone appeared once. Its antigen is as yet unknown. The sample has other DNA sequences that encode this CDR3 too. The table came from immunoSEQ multiplex PCR; TCRdb's copy has only in-frame clones and leaves some out. The sample lists around 300,000 clones, 65% to 90% occurring once. V was clipped by 3 bases and J by 2 bases; unmatched bases: 1. The CDR3 covers 14 residues. From germline, CDR1 is PRHDT and CDR2 FYEKMQ (reference sequence). The TCR originated in a woman younger than 30 in good health and CMV-seronegative. Specimen: PBMCs. The chain uses TRBV13 and TRBJ2-7; 10 bases are a match to TRBD1. The CDR3 loop is CASSLGTGAYEQYF. The CDR3 coding sequence is TGTGCCAGCAGCTTGGGGACAGGGGCCTACGAGCAGTACTTC.